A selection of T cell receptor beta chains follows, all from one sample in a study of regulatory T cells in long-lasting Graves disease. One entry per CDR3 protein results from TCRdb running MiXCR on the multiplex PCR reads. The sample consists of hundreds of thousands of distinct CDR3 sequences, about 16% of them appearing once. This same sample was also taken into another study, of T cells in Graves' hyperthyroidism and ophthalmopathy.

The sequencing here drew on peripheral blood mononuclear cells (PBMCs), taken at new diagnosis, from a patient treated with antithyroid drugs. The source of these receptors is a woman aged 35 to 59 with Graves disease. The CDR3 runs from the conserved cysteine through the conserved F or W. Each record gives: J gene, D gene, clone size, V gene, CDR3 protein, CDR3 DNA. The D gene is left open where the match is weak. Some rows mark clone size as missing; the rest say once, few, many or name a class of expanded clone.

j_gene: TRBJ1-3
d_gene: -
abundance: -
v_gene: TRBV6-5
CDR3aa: CASSYTPGQSYSGNTIYF
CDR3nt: TGTGCCAGCAGTTACACGCCTGGACAGAGCTACTCTGGAAACACCATATATTTT

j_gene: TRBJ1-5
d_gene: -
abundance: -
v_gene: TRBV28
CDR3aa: CASRRDVQPQHF
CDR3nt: TGTGCCAGCAGGCGGGACGTACAGCCCCAGCATTTT

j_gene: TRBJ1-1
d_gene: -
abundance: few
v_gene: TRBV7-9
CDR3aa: CASSPGDTGRGEAFF
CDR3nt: TGTGCCAGCAGCCCAGGTGATACTGGACGGGGTGAAGCTTTCTTT

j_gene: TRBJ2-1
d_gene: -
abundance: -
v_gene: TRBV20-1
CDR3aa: CSARDLLQGGSYNEQFF
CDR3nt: TGCAGTGCTAGAGATCTCTTGCAGGGGGGCTCCTACAATGAGCAGTTCTTC

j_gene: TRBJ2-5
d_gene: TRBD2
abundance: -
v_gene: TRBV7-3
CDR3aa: CASSLTGGEGETQYF
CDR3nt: TGTGCCAGCAGCTTAACGGGGGGGGAAGGGGAGACCCAGTACTTC

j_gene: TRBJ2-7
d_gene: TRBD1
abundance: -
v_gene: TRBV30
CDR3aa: CAWSPGTVVGGQYF
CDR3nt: TGTGCCTGGAGTCCCGGGACAGTGGTGGGCGGGCAGTACTTC

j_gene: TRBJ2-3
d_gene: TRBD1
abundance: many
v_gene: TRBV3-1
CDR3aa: CASSQLRGRTDTQYF
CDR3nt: TGTGCCAGCAGCCAGCTGAGGGGGCGCACAGATACGCAGTATTTT

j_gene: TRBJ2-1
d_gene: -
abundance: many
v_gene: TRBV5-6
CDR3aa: CASSGGISHNEQFF
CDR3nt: TGTGCCAGCAGCGGGGGGATAAGCCACAATGAGCAGTTCTTC

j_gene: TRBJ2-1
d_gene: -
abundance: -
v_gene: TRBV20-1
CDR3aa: CSAPLRNEQFF
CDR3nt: TGCAGTGCACCCCTACGCAATGAGCAGTTCTTC

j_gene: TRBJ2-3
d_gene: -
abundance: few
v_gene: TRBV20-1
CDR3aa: CSARVGGTDTQYF
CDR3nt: TGCAGTGCTAGAGTGGGCGGCACAGATACGCAGTATTTT

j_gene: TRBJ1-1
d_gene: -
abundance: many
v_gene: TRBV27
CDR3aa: CASSPNTGYRAFF
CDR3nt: TGTGCCAGCAGTCCCAATACAGGGTACAGAGCTTTCTTT

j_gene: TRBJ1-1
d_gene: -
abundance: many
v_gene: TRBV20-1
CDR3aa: CSARARGGPGEAFF
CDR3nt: TGCAGTGCTAGAGCCCGGGGGGGGCCAGGTGAAGCTTTCTTT

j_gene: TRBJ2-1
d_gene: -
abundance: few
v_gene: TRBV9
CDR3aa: CASSVDLEGEQFF
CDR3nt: TGTGCCAGCAGCGTCGACCTGGAGGGTGAGCAGTTCTTC

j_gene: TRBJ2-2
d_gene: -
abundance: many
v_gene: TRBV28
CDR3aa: CASRKQGHDTGELFF
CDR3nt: TGTGCCAGCAGAAAGCAGGGGCATGACACCGGGGAGCTGTTTTTT

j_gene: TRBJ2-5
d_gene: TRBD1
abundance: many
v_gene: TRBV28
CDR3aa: CASSLRTGQETQYF
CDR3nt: TGTGCCAGCAGTTTGAGGACAGGGCAAGAGACCCAGTACTTC

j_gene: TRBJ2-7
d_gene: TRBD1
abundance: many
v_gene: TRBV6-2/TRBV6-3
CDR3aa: CASSYSDRGYYEQYF
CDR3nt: TGTGCCAGCAGTTACTCCGACAGGGGGTATTACGAGCAGTACTTC

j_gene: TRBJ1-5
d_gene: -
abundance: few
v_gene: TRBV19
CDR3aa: CASSKRDQPQHF
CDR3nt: TGTGCCAGTAGTAAGAGGGATCAGCCCCAGCATTTT

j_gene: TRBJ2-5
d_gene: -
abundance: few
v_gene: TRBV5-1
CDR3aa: CASSLARAGGAETQYF
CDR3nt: TGCGCCAGCAGCTTGGCCAGGGCCGGGGGCGCAGAGACCCAGTACTTC

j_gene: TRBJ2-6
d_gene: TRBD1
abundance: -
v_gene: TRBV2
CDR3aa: CASGQGVAGANVLTF
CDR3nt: TGTGCCAGCGGACAGGGAGTGGCTGGGGCCAACGTCCTGACTTTC

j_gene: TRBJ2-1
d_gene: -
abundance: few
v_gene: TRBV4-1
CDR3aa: CASSPRINEQFF
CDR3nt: TGCGCCAGCAGCCCCCGAATCAATGAGCAGTTCTTC

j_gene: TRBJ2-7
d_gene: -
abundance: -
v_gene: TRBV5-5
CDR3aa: CASSLAGVSSYEQYF
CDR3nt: TGTGCCAGCAGCTTGGCAGGTGTTAGCTCCTACGAGCAGTACTTC

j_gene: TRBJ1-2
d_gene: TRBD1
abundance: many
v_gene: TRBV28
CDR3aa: CAIPARTGTYGYTF
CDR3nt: TGTGCCATCCCGGCGAGGACAGGGACCTATGGCTACACCTTC

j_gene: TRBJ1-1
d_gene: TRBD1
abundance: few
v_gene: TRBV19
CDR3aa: CASSIRFAQGYHTEAFF
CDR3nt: TGTGCCAGTAGTATCCGGTTTGCACAGGGGTATCACACTGAAGCTTTCTTT

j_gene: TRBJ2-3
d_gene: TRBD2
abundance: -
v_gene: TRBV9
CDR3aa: CASSVGTSGGAGDTQYF
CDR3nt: TGTGCCAGCAGCGTGGGGACTAGCGGGGGGGCAGGAGATACGCAGTATTTT

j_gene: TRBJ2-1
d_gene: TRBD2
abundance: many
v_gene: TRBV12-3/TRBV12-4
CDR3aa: CASSLGLAGANEQFF
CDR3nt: TGTGCCAGCAGTTTGGGACTAGCGGGGGCCAATGAGCAGTTCTTC

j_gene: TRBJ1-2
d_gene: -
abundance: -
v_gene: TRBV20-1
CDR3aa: CSARGLDSPANYGYTF
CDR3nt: TGCAGTGCTAGAGGCCTAGACAGCCCAGCTAACTATGGCTACACCTTC

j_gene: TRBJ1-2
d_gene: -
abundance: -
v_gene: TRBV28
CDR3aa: CASSPLLGLYGYTF
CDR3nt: TGTGCCAGCAGTCCTCTTTTGGGACTGTATGGCTACACCTTC

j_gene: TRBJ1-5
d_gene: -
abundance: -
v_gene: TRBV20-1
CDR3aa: CSARDSPGGINQPQHF
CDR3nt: TGCAGTGCTAGAGATAGCCCCGGGGGGATCAATCAGCCCCAGCATTTT

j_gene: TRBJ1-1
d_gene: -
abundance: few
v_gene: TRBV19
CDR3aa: CASRNPGTGSNTEAFF
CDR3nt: TGTGCCAGTAGGAATCCCGGGACCGGGTCGAACACTGAAGCTTTCTTT

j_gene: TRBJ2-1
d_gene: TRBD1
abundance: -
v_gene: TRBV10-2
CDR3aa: CASSGDRADEQFF
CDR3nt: TGCGCCAGCAGCGGTGACAGGGCGGATGAGCAGTTCTTC

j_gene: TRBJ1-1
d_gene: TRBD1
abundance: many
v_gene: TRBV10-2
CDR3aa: CASSAQGVWGAFF
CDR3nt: TGCGCCAGCAGTGCGCAGGGGGTTTGGGGAGCTTTCTTT

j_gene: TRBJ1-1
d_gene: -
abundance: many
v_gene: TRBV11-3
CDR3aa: CASSLGGSAFF
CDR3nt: TGTGCCAGCAGCTTAGGGGGCAGTGCTTTCTTT

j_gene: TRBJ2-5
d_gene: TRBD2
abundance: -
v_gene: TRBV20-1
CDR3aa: CSGLAGGAVETQYF
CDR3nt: TGCAGTGGACTAGCGGGGGGGGCTGTAGAGACCCAGTACTTC

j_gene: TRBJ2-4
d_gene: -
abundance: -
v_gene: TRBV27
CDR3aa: CASSPVLYGNIQYF
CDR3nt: TGTGCCAGCAGTCCAGTTCTTTATGGAAACATTCAGTACTTC

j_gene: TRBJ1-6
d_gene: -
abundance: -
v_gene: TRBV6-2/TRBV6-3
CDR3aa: CASIIRAGDSPLHF
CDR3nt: TGTGCCAGCATCATAAGGGCGGGGGATTCACCCCTCCACTTT

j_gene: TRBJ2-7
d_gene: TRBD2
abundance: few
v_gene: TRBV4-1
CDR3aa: CASSQEGGGGSYEQYF
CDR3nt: TGCGCCAGCAGCCAAGAGGGTGGCGGGGGGTCCTACGAGCAGTACTTC

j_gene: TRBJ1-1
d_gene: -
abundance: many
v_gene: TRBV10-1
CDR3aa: CASSETPRAAFF
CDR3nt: TGCGCCAGCAGTGAGACCCCTCGTGCAGCTTTCTTT

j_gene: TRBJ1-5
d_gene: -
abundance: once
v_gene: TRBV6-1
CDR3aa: CVSRGGGGGQPQHF
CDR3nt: TGTGTCAGCCGGGGGGGGGGGGGCGGTCAGCCCCAGCATTTT

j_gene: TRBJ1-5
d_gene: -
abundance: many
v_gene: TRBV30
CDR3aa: CAWSRSNQPQHF
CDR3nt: TGTGCCTGGAGTCGGAGCAATCAGCCCCAGCATTTT

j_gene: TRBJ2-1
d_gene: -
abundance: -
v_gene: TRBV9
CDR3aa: CASSVSPSGSSYNEQFF
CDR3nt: TGTGCCAGCAGCGTCTCACCTTCGGGGAGCTCCTACAATGAGCAGTTCTTC

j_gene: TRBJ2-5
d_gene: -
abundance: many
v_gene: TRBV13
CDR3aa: CASSEELGETQYF
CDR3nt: TGTGCCAGCAGCGAAGAACTGGGGGAGACCCAGTACTTC

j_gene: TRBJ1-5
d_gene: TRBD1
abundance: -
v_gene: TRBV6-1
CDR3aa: CASSDLQGYQPQHF
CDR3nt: TGTGCCAGCAGTGACTTACAGGGGTATCAGCCCCAGCATTTT

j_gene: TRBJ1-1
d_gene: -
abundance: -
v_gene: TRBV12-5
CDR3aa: CASGLWRVNTEAFF
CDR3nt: TGTGCTAGTGGTTTGTGGCGGGTTAACACTGAAGCTTTCTTT

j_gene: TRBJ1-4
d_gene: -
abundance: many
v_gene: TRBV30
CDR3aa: CAWTTVGEKLFF
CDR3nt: TGTGCCTGGACCACCGTCGGCGAAAAACTGTTTTTT

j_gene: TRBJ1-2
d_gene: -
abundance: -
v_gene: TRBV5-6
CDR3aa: CASTTFGGDNLDGYTF
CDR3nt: TGTGCCAGCACCACCTTTGGGGGGGACAATTTGGATGGCTACACCTTC

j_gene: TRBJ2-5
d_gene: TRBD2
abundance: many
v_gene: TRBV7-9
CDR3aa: CASSLASSGLAQETQYF
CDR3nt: TGTGCCAGCAGCTTAGCGTCGAGCGGACTAGCGCAAGAGACCCAGTACTTC

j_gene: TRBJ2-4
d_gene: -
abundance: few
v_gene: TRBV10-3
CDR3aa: CAISGSGDFDIQYF
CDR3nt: TGTGCCATCAGTGGTTCGGGGGATTTTGACATTCAGTACTTC

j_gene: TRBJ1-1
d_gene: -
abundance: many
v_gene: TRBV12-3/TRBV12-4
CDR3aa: CASSLLNEAFF
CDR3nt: TGTGCCAGCAGTTTACTGAATGAAGCTTTCTTT